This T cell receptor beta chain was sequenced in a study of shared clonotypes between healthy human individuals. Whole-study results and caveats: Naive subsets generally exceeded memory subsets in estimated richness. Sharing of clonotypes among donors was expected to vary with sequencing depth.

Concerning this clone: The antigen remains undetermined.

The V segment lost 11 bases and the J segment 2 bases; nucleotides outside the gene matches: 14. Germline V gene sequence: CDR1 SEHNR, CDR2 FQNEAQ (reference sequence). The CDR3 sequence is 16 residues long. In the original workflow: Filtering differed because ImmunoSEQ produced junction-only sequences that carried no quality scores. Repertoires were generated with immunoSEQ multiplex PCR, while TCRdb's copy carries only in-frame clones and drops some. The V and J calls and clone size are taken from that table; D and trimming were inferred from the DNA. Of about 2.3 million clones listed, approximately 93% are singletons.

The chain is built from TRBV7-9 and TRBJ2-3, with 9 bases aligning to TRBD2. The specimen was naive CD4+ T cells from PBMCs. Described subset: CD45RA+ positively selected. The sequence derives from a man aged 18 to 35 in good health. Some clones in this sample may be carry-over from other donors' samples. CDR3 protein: CAHGMMAGGFTDTQYF. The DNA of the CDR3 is TGTGCCCACGGGATGATGGCGGGAGGGTTCACAGATACGCAGTATTTT.